This TCR beta chain was captured by sequencing in a study of shared clonotypes between healthy human individuals. Study summary: The cohort comprised a couple of women and a few men. Their ages spanned 18 to 49 years. General study results and limits: Clonotypes shared by all four donors outscored non-shared clonotypes in generation probability. Among several donors, roughly 5% of naive CD4 clonotypes were found in common.

From germline, CDR1 is MDHEN and CDR2 SYDVKM. Trimming at V came to 5 bases and at J to 0 bases, leaving 4 bases not matched to a gene. The CDR3 loop spans 16 amino acids. Under the authors' procedure: As immunoSEQ supplied junction-only sequences (without quality scores), filtering differed. Method: immunoSEQ multiplex PCR; TCRdb's copy keeps in-frame clones and lacks some. V and J calls and clone size come straight from that table; D and trimming were deduced from the DNA. This table has about 300,000 clones, roughly 70% appearing once. As concerns this clone: Its antigen is as yet unknown.

The receptor's source is a man under 40 in good health. The chain combines TRBV28 with TRBJ2-5, with 12 bases that match TRBD2. The material sequenced was memory CD4+ T cells sorted from blood. Subset indicated: CD45RA-negative fraction. For the CDR3, the DNA is TGTGCCAGCAGTCTCGGACTAGCGGGATACCAAGAGACCCAGTACTTC. It codes for CASSLGLAGYQETQYF.